These 3 T cell receptor beta chains were all obtained from the same sample, sequenced in a study of CXCR3-negative and CXCR3-positive naive CD8 T cells. Study observations and caveats: More hydrophobic TRB CDR3s were found in CXCR3-positive naive cells than in CXCR3-negative naive cells.

The libraries of TRB cDNA were constructed through 5' RACE using UMI labels. Each CDR3 protein gets one entry in TCRdb, which reprocessed the 5' RACE reads and gives no DNA. The sample includes roughly 93,000 distinct CDR3 sequences. No antigen is known for these receptors. The source material was naive CXCR3+ CD8+ T cells from blood. Subset in this sample: CD45RO-CCR7+CD27+CD95- naive CD8+ T cells expressing CXCR3 (TNR3+). These receptor sequences come from a human donor in good health. Some clones in this sample may be carry-over from other donors' samples.

V gene TRBV7-2 combines with J gene TRBJ2-3. Per germline, CDR1 SGHTA and CDR2 FQGNSA. This CDR3 spans 14 amino acids. CDR3 in amino acids: CASSFNGVTDTQYF.

The chain links TRBV7-9 to TRBJ2-1. The germline gives CDR1 SEHNR, CDR2 FQNEAQ (reference sequence). This CDR3 region has 12 residues. CDR3 residues: CASSLSQNEQFF.

The V and J genes are TRBV21-1 and TRBJ2-2. TRBV21-1 is labeled a pseudogene. CDR3 length equals 16 residues. CDR3 loop: CASSKVQGSNTGELFF.